Here is one T cell receptor (beta chain) with its context. The target of this receptor is not known. No base-level quality is on record; no much larger clone is a single base apart. Sequencing relied on an Illumina NovaSeq 6000. cDNA libraries for TCRalpha and TCRbeta were prepared by 5'RACE using constant-segment primers, with sample barcodes and unique molecular identifiers added. RNA was extracted from every sample with Trizol reagent. Libraries were amplified in two PCR steps, with a second sample barcode and Illumina TruSeq adapters added in the second step. Sequencing of libraries was performed on an Illumina NovaSeq with 2 x 150 bp paired-end reads. Processing in the source paper ran as follows. Demultiplexing of reads and collapsing into UMI-guided consensus sequences were performed with migec v1.2.7. With mixcr v2.1.11, UMI consensuses were aligned to TRA and TRB V and J templates and assembled into clonotypes. Clonotypes were classified as expanded or contracted when called significant by both edgeR and NoisET, with noise models trained on biological replicates. edgeR calls used a false discovery rate-adjusted p below 0.01 and a log2 fold-change threshold of 1. PCA with hierarchical clustering of max-normalized trajectories of the 1000 most abundant clonotypes was used as exploratory dynamics analysis. Each responding clone was given a CD4 or CD8 phenotype based on the CD4+ and CD8+ repertoires, which had been sequenced separately. Using fastp trimming at Q25 and MiXCR clonotype assembly, TCRdb reanalyzed the public sequencing data and kept in-frame beta chains. Here each entry gathers all rows of one CDR3 protein and keeps the most common genes and DNA. TCRdb, rather than the study authors, made the V and J calls. This sample holds about 320,000 distinct CDR3 sequences; over 11% were observed only once. Clones ranked in the top ten supply around 23% of the sample.

Trimming accounts for 6 bases at V and 0 bases at J, while the number of junction bases matched to no gene is 4. Inclusive of the bounding cysteine and phenylalanine, the CDR3 is 17 residues long. The entry retains the CDR3 DNA only, 51 bases that are in frame from base 1. CDR1 and CDR2 are read off the germline V gene (reference sequence) as MNHEY and SMNVEV. This sample is part of a study of T-cell memory formation after mild COVID-19 (dated by TCRdb to the early 2020s). Looking at the study overall: TCR sequence clusters from the two donors were found to be largely donor specific. In a couple of donors, T-cell clones that expanded and contracted after mild COVID-19 were tracked by sequencing TCRalpha and TCRbeta repertoires over time. Two young, previously healthy adult volunteers, one female and one male, were included in the cohort. Results the study describes overall, beyond this receptor: Some responding clones were detected in pre-infection memory, which suggested that pre-existing cross-reactive memory T cells had joined the SARS-CoV-2 response. Contracting CD4+ clones turned up mainly in the CM and EM memory subsets, whereas EMRA was where CD8+ clones were enriched. The study included only a couple of mild cases, and larger cohorts that include severe cases with pre-infection samples were judged to be necessary. SARS-CoV-2 specificity of the second-wave clones peaking on day 37 was not confirmed. From day 15 to 85, contracting clones showed balanced CD4/CD8 phenotypes, whereas a second wave of clones that expanded from day 15 to 37 leaned towards CD4+.

Ficoll-Paque density gradient centrifugation was the method used to isolate PBMCs. Sequencing was performed on PBMCs or a T cell subset sorted from them (not recorded which). The sequence is built from TRBV27 and TRBJ1-6, and TRBD1 matches 11 of the central bases. The sequence was collected from a young man who had mild COVID-19 (a few samples of this study predate the infection). The sample titles of this study are shuffled in the database, so cell type and time point are left out; the donor was told from shared clones. The DNA reads as follows: TGTGCCAGCAGCCCGGGACAGGGGGTCTCCTATAATTCACCCCTCCACTTT. It translates as CASSPGQGVSYNSPLHF.